The entry below gives a single T cell receptor (beta chain) sequence along with its context. The data were obtained in a study of blood T cell repertoires in COVID-19. The assay was immunoSEQ multiplex PCR, and TCRdb's table has in-frame clones only and misses some. The table includes around 190,000 clones, about nine tenths detected once. Deletions cut 3 bases from V and 4 bases from J, with 21 bases between. Germline-derived CDR1 and CDR2 are DFQATT and SNEGSKA (reference sequence). The CDR3 runs 16 residues. The material sequenced was PBMCs or T cells enriched from blood (not recorded which). This chain connects TRBV20-1 to TRBJ1-2, with D maybe TRBD1 (5 bases). This TCR was sampled from a woman younger than 30 who had recovered from COVID-19. For the CDR3, the DNA is TGCAGTGCTAGTCCCCACTTCGATGGGGCGATCTATGGCTACACCTTC. It codes for CSASPHFDGAIYGYTF.